Listed here is a single T cell receptor (beta chain). Its antigen is currently not known. Base qualities are missing; no much larger clone stands one base away. The sample originates from a study of CD8 T cells in ankylosing spondylitis (dated by TCRdb to between 2016 and 2019). Regarding the study in general: The study profiled T cell receptor beta repertoires in healthy donors and ankylosing spondylitis patients to find disease-linked TCR variants. The full study cohort was made up of about 24 ankylosing spondylitis patients and about a hundred healthy donors. Samples of peripheral blood were taken, and for ankylosing spondylitis patients, synovial fluid was collected as well.

What the research found in general, with its limitations: The disease-linked clones had a CD8+ phenotype and were found at relatively low frequencies in peripheral blood. According to the report, matched synovial fluid samples from ankylosing spondylitis patients were significantly enriched for the disease-linked clones. A TCR beta motif made up of about eight highly homologous amino acid variants appeared to be characteristic of blood from ankylosing spondylitis patients. Some motif variants were previously reported in synovial fluid and blood of reactive arthritis patients, suggesting common disease-initiation mechanisms.

The listed sequencing device is Illumina HiSeq 2500. Quantitative 5'-RACE with molecular barcodes was the method used to prepare the TCR beta libraries. As for the original processing: A new computational method, built on a probabilistic model of VDJ rearrangement, was used to identify disease-linked TCR variants. TCRdb passed the public sequencing reads through fastp at Q25 and MiXCR, retaining productive beta sequences. Each entry merges the rows of one CDR3 protein and shows their most common DNA and genes. TCRdb's processing, not the authors' own work, is the source of the V and J calls. The sample data list more than 400,000 distinct CDR3 sequences, and approximately 5% of these were observed just once. The ten largest clones capture under 4.5% of the sample. The CDR3 measures 15 amino acids from cysteine to phenylalanine. The kept DNA is CDR3 alone, 45 bases in frame from the first base. The germline V gene gives CDR1 as MDHEN and CDR2 as SYDVKM. V is reduced by 5 bases and J by 1 base, leaving a spacing of 11 bases between them.

The sequence links TRBV28 to TRBJ2-2; the D gene is perhaps TRBD2, from 5 matching bases. Sequencing was carried out using blood, either unsorted or a sorted T cell fraction (not recorded which). The sequence was obtained from a male donor with ankylosing spondylitis. At the DNA level, the sequence is TGTGCCAGCAGTAGCCCCGGGGTGAACACCGGGGAGCTGTTTTTT. The encoded protein is CASSSPGVNTGELFF.